This T cell receptor (beta chain) was documented in a study of cytomegalovirus exposure and HLA in healthy donors. Primers for the PCR totalled 60 Vbeta and 13 Jbeta. Authors' methods: Later, an analysis found around 77 million unique TCR beta chains, and approximately 10 million of these were shared. The repertoire was sequenced with immunoSEQ multiplex PCR; TCRdb's copy has only in-frame clones and lacks some. V and J calls plus clone size are reproduced from that table; the DNA served to infer D and trimming. The repertoire holds fewer than 200,000 clones, with approximately 80% as singletons. CDR1 is SGHRS, CDR2 YFSETQ, per germline. Unmatched junction bases numbered 7, after V lost 4 bases and J lost 3 bases. The CDR3 consists of 16 residues. Of note for this clone: Its matching antigen is unknown.

Study-level points and caveats: Association of a missense DCLRE1C variant with TCR beta V- and J-gene trimming was reported in a later analysis. Reports credit the classifier with highly specific, highly sensitive diagnosis of cytomegalovirus status.

This chain links TRBV5-1 with TRBJ2-2; 9 nucleotides line up with TRBD2. This receptor was obtained from a woman aged 45 to 65 in good health and CMV-seronegative. The specimen was PBMCs. CDR3 in DNA: TGCGCCAGCAGCCTTACAAGCGGGAGGTACACCGGGGAGCTGTTTTTT. As protein: CASSLTSGRYTGELFF.